This T cell receptor beta chain comes out of a study of T cell changes during pregnancy in multiple sclerosis (dated by TCRdb to about 2019). For the wider study: In women with multiple sclerosis, the researchers looked at how the T cell repertoire shifted as pregnancy progressed.

V trim: 6 bases; J trim: 7 bases; unmatched bases: 10. The germline V gene (reference sequence) gives CDR1 as LNHDA and CDR2 as SQIVND. From the cysteine up to the phenylalanine, the CDR3 has a length of 14 residues. Here the CDR3 DNA is all that survives: 42 bases in frame from base 1. The sample holds a few counts of this clone. Its specific antigen is unknown. Base-call qualities are not available, and no considerably larger clone is one nucleotide away. Receptor amplification or capture employed the immunoSEQ multiplex PCR assay. The table comes from immuneACCESS by way of TCRdb, which keeps in-frame sequences with V and J called. Part of the clones is missing from these tables; in studies checked, under half for an unresolved V gene and the rest for unknown reasons. The sample includes approximately 89,000 clones, with around 94% observed a single time. The ten largest clones take up 0.7% to 0.95% of the sample.

The rearranged segments are TRBV19 and TRBJ1-1; TRBD1 aligns with 8 central bases. The starting material was peripheral blood, obtained in the third trimester of pregnancy. This clonotype was obtained from a female donor with multiple sclerosis, enrolled in a pregnancy study. This receptor carries the CDR3 CASSYGQGVSEAFF. In nucleotide form, the sequence is TGTGCCAGTAGCTATGGACAGGGTGTGAGTGAAGCTTTCTTT.